This T cell receptor beta chain appears in the sequencing data of a study of CD8+ T cells in alopecia areata (dated by TCRdb to 2017 to 2018). Context from the whole study: The treated patients took part in an open-label pilot trial in which moderate-to-severe alopecia areata was treated with oral tofacitinib at 5 to 10 mg twice daily. RNA was extracted with the PAXgene miRNA kit for fixed scalp, the miRNeasy kit for PBMCs, and the RNeasy kit for mouse skin. High-throughput TCRbeta sequencing was used to examine T cell clonal expansion in alopecia areata in both the C3H/HeJ mouse model and human patients. TCRbeta CDR3 regions were amplified by immunoSEQ multiplex PCR using 35 Vbeta forward and 13 Jbeta reverse primers. Tofacitinib was given for 6 to 18 months, followed by 6 months of follow-up off drug to assess delayed response and recurrence. Scalp tissue and sorted CD4+ and CD8+ peripheral blood T cells from patchy and totalis/universalis alopecia areata patients and from healthy controls were covered by human TCRbeta sequencing. Scalp clonality was compared among normal scalp (n=4), patchy alopecia areata scalp (n=8), and alopecia totalis/universalis scalp (n=8). The SALT score, which quantifies the percentage of affected scalp surface area, was used to measure disease severity in treated patients. Patients on tofacitinib were biopsied at baseline and after 4 and 24 weeks of treatment, and several of the patients also had a later scalp biopsy.

As to this clone: Its antigen is currently not known. Base qualities were left out, and no much larger clone turns up one base away.

Preparation of the library involved the immunoSEQ multiplex PCR assay. RNA was extracted from all samples and reverse transcribed into cDNA as template for TCR sequencing. SuperScript III was used to make first-strand cDNA, primed with a 2:1 mix of oligo-dT and random hexamers. A synthetic immune receptor repertoire was used to gauge amplification bias, and whatever bias remained was removed computationally. The source study handled its data this way. Raw reads were preprocessed to remove errors, and CDR3 was defined according to IMGT conventions as the region from the conserved cysteine to phenylalanine. Clonality was computed as 1 minus the Shannon entropy, with the entropy normalized by log2 of the number of productive unique TCRs. CD4 or CD8 identity of scalp clones was inferred by cross-referencing scalp TCRbeta sequences with sorted blood CD4 and CD8 repertoires. Imported from immuneACCESS, the table was reduced by TCRdb to in-frame sequences with V and J called. These copies leave out some clones; in studies compared against another copy, an unresolved V gene accounts for under half, and the cause of the remainder is not known. D and trimming come from the DNA, and the V and J calls and clone size come from that table. The sample table contains 50,000 to 65,000 clones; only one count was recorded for approximately 44% of them. Roughly 20% of the sample belongs to the ten largest clones.

The sample's treatment or condition label is to be understood as: oral pan-JAK inhibitor, 5-10 mg twice daily. Lesional scalp punch biopsies and peripheral blood were collected from alopecia areata patients. PBMCs were separated by density centrifugation and stained for CD3, CD4 and CD8, after which CD4+ and CD8+ T cells were sorted on a FACSAria. General findings and caveats noted by the study authors: Tofacitinib significantly lowered scalp clonality and the number of expanded CD8+ clones among the top 100 scalp clones. Because the treated cohort was small and had just a single nonresponder, larger studies are needed to establish links between baseline CD8+ expansion and response. Unlike mouse skin, where gammadelta T cells dominate, normal human skin contains resident alphabeta T cells that get sequenced too, which complicates analysis of the scalp TCR repertoire. Compared with normal scalp, lesional scalp had higher clonality and more expanded CD8+ clones, particularly in alopecia totalis/universalis, a pattern that suggests antigenic drive. Compared with mice, TCR sequences shared between patients were less clear, possibly partly because of HLA diversity across the patient population. During tofacitinib treatment, many expanded lesional clones remained in scalp and blood, and this persistence may partly explain relapse after treatment is stopped.

Inclusive of the bounding cysteine and phenylalanine, the CDR3 is 15 residues long. Left in the record is the CDR3 DNA by itself, 45 bases read in frame from the first base. Taken from the germline V gene (reference sequence), the CDR1 and CDR2 loops are SEHNR and FQNEAQ. Germline trimming: 4 bases from V, 3 bases from J; junction bases outside gene matches: 8. The sequence derives from a human donor with alopecia areata. The sequences come from CD8+ T cells sorted from blood, collected at roughly week 36, from a patient treated with tofacitinib. This receptor chain uses TRBV7-9 and TRBJ2-7; 8 of the junction bases match TRBD1. The nucleotides are TGTGCCAGCAGCTCCATCGACAGGGGCCACTACGAGCAGTACTTC. Translated, this is CASSSIDRGHYEQYF.